This T cell receptor (beta chain) comes out of a study of T cells after yellow fever vaccination. This clonotype was recorded a few times. Its matching antigen is unknown. Findings of the study overall: Clonotype sharing between CD4 and CD8 compartments was small. Booster samples showed a return of most primary-vaccination clones (roughly 96% CD4, 80% to 90% CD8).

The germline V gene has CDR1 WSHSY and CDR2 SAAADI. After removal of 6 bases from V and 0 bases from J, the junction contained 3 bases not matched to a gene. The CDR3 is 15 amino acids. By 5'RACE template switching, TCR cDNA was produced, with a universal primer site and UMIs added in the process. TCRdb re-called the 5' RACE reads with MiXCR, one entry per CDR3 protein. This sample has 300,000 to 450,000 distinct CDR3 sequences; approximately 5.7% occur once, and the top ten carry 15%. This chain links TRBV10-2 with TRBJ2-1; 9 bases are a match to TRBD2. Here the sequenced sample was PBMCs, taken 5 days after the yellow fever booster vaccination. This TCR derives from a man aged 25 to 40 who received the YFV17D yellow fever vaccine. The CDR3 region has the DNA TGCGCCAGCAGGCGGGGGGGAAGCTCCTACAATGAGCAGTTCTTC. Amino acids: CASRRGGSSYNEQFF.